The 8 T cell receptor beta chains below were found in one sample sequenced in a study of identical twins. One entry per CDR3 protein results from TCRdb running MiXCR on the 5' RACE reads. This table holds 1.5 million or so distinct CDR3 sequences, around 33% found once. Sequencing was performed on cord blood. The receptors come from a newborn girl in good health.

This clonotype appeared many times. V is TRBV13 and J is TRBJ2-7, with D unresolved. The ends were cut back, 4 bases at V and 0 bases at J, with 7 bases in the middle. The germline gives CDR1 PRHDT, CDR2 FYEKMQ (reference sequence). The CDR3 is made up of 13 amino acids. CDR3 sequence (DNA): TGTGCCAGCAGCTCACCTAGCTCCTACGAGCAGTACTTC. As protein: CASSSPSSYEQYF.

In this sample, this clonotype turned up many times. CDR3 loop: CATSDSAPYNEQFF. As DNA, the CDR3 is TGTGCCACCAGTGATTCTGCCCCTTACAATGAGCAGTTCTTC. This chain uses TRBV24-1 with TRBJ2-1; D uncertain. Germline V gene sequence: CDR1 KGHDR, CDR2 SFDVKD. V lost 2 bases to trimming and J lost 4 bases, with 8 bases between them. This CDR3 has 14 amino acids.

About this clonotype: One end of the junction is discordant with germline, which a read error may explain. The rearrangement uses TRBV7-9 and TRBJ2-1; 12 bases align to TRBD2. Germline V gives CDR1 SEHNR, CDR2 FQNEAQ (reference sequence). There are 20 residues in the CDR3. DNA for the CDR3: TGTGCCAGCAGCGGTAGGGTTACTAGCGGGGGGCCCAGCTCCTACAATGGGCAGTTCTTC. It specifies CASSGRVTSGGPSSYNGQFF.

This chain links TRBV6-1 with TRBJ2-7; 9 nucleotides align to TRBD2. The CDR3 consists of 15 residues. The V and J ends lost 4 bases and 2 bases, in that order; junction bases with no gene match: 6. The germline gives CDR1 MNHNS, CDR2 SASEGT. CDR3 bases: TGTGCCAGCAGTGGCCTAGCGGGGATTGCCTACGAGCAGTACTTC. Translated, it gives CASSGLAGIAYEQYF.

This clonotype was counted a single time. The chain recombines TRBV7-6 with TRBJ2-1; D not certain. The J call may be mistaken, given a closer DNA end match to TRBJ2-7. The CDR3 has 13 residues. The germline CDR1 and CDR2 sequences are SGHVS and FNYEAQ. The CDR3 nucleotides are TGTGCCAGCAGCTTACTCCCAGGCAATGAGCAGTACTTC. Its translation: CASSLLPGNEQYF.

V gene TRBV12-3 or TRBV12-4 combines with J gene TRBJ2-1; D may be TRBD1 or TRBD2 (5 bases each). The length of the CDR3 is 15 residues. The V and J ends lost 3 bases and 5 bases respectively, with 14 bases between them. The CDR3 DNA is TGTGCCAGCAGTTTTGGGGACCGGGGCAACAATGAGCAGTTCTTC. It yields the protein CASSFGDRGNNEQFF.

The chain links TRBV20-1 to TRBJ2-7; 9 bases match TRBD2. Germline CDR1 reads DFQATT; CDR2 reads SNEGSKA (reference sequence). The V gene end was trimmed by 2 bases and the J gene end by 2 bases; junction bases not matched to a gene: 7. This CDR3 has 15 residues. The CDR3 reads CSARILAGLAYEQYF. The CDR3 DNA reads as TGCAGTGCTAGAATCCTAGCGGGACTTGCCTACGAGCAGTACTTC.

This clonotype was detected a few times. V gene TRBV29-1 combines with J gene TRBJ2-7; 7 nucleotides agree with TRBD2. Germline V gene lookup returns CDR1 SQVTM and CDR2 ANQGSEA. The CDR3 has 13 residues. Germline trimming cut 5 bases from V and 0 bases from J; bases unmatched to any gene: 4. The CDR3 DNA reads TGCAGCGTTCTGGCGGGGGACTCCTACGAGCAGTACTTC. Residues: CSVLAGDSYEQYF.